These 23 T cell receptor beta chains originate from one sample sequenced in a study of regulatory T cells in long-lasting Graves disease. Construction of the TCR beta libraries employed iRepertoire HTBI primers in conjunction with Arm-PCR of CDR3 regions. TCRdb redid the calling of the multiplex PCR reads with MiXCR, one entry per CDR3 protein. This table has about 430,000 distinct CDR3 sequences, 21% appearing once. The time point denotes: persistent/refractory GD, antithyroid drugs over 5 years with positive TRAb. The TCR library was made from RNA that had been extracted from PBMCs in TRIzol. The sequencing here drew on peripheral blood mononuclear cells (PBMCs), taken when the disease was refractory, from a patient treated with antithyroid drugs. These receptors originate from a female donor with Graves disease.

The CDR3 here is CASSVDPSVGEQYF. The CDR3 coding sequence is TGTGCCAGCAGCGTAGACCCTAGCGTCGGCGAGCAGTACTTC. V is TRBV9 and J is TRBJ2-7; D possibly corresponds to TRBD2 (6 bases). The CDR3 spans 14 residues. V lost 0 bases, J lost 6 bases, and 13 bases lay in between. Germline V gene sequence: CDR1 SGDLS, CDR2 YYNGEE.

This clonotype has only a few counts. The chain uses TRBV7-6 and TRBJ2-7; TRBD2 agrees at 8 bases. The CDR3 consists of 14 residues. Germline CDR1 SGHVS, CDR2 FNYEAQ. J was trimmed by 7 bases and V by 3 bases; bases with no gene match: 8. CDR3 amino acids: CASSLNSGDGEQYF. CDR3 nucleotides: TGTGCCAGCAGCTTGAATAGCGGGGATGGGGAGCAGTACTTC.

This clonotype was detected many times. This chain links TRBV6-5 with TRBJ2-7; 7 bases are shared with TRBD1. The trim removed 2 bases at V and 4 bases at J, leaving 5 bases unmatched. Looked up from germline, CDR1 is MNHEY and CDR2 is SVGAGI. This CDR3 region has 14 residues. As DNA, the CDR3 is TGTGCCAGCAGTTACGGGCAGGGGGAATACGAGCAGTACTTC. It encodes CASSYGQGEYEQYF.

The chain combines TRBV19 with TRBJ1-4, with D possibly being TRBD1 (5 bases). V shed 11 bases and J shed 4 bases, with 14 bases lying between them. From germline, CDR1 is LNHDA and CDR2 SQIVND (reference sequence). The CDR3 sequence is 13 residues long. The CDR3 sequence: CAGRDGNNEKLFF. In DNA form, the CDR3 reads TGTGCCGGGAGGGACGGCAATAATGAAAAACTGTTTTTT. Drawing the rest from reference TRBV19 and TRBJ1-4, the complete variable domain is DGGITQSPKYLFRKEGQNVTLSCEQNLNHDAMYWYRQDPGQGLRLIYYSQIVNDFQKGDIAEGYSVSREKKESFPLTVTSAQKNPTAFYLCAGRDGNNEKLFFGSGTQLSVL.

In its sample, this clonotype was seen many times. The chain employs TRBV6-1 and TRBJ2-6; possibly TRBD1 for D (6 bases). Germline V gives CDR1 MNHNS, CDR2 SASEGT. The CDR3 extends over 18 amino acids. Trimming pared 4 bases from V and 4 bases from J, leaving 20 bases between. CDR3 DNA sequence: TGTGCCAGCAGTGTCCCGGGACACGGGCATCCCGGGGCCAACGTCCTGACTTTC. Its protein is CASSVPGHGHPGANVLTF.

This clonotype was counted between two and nine times. The chain has TRBV2 and TRBJ2-5; perhaps TRBD2 as D (6 bases). Deletions cut 5 bases from V and 5 bases from J, with 12 bases between. The CDR3 spans 13 residues. Germline-derived CDR1 and CDR2 are SNHLY and FYNNEI. Here the CDR3 DNA reads TGTGCCAGCAGTTCGGAGGGGTATGAGACCCAGTACTTC. This codes for CASSSEGYETQYF. Drawing the rest from reference TRBV2 and TRBJ2-5, the complete variable domain is EPEVTQTPSHQVTQMGQEVILRCVPISNHLYFYWYRQILGQKVEFLVSFYNNEISEKSEIFDDQFSVERPDGSNFTLKIRSTKLEDSAMYFCASSSEGYETQYFGPGTRLLVL.

On this clonotype itself: This may arise from a read error, as a much more abundant clone is one base away. The J gene is TRBJ2-5, the V gene TRBV20-1, with D perhaps matching TRBD2 (6 bases). This CDR3 is 13 amino acids long. The germline V gene has CDR1 DFQATT and CDR2 SNEGSKA (reference sequence). The CDR3 sequence is CSARGLPRETRYF. CDR3 bases: TGCAGTGCTAGGGGACTTCCTCGGGAGACCCGGTACTTC.

This clonotype appeared a single time. This rearrangement joins TRBV28 to TRBJ2-3, with 9 bases matching TRBD2. Germline lookup yields CDR1 MDHEN and CDR2 SYDVKM. There are 16 residues in the CDR3. After removal of 2 bases from V and 3 bases from J, the junction contained 6 bases not matched to a gene. The CDR3 bases are TGTGCCAGCAGTTTAGTAGCGGGAGTAGCGACAGATACGCAGTATTTT. Amino acids: CASSLVAGVATDTQYF.

The chain has TRBV28 and TRBJ2-1; D possibly corresponds to TRBD1 (6 bases). With 4 bases removed from V and 0 bases from J, the gap between germline ends came to 10 bases. This CDR3 is built from 15 residues. Looked up from germline, CDR1 is MDHEN and CDR2 is SYDVKM. The CDR3 loop is CASSSGEISYNEQFF. For the CDR3, the DNA is TGTGCCAGCAGTTCAGGGGAGATCTCCTACAATGAGCAGTTCTTC.

This clonotype was detected only a few times. The chain has TRBV9 and TRBJ2-7, with D tentatively TRBD1 or TRBD2 (6 bases each). This CDR3 is built from 15 residues. Germline V gives CDR1 SGDLS, CDR2 YYNGEE. The V end lost 4 bases, the J end lost 0 bases, and 14 bases lay between the germline ends. This chain's CDR3 is CASSHGGGNSYEQYF. DNA of the CDR3: TGTGCCAGCAGCCATGGGGGCGGGAACTCCTACGAGCAGTACTTC.

This clonotype was observed at least ten times. The chain employs TRBV28 and TRBJ2-7, with TRBD2 matching 7 bases. This CDR3 has 12 residues. CDR1 is MDHEN and CDR2 is SYDVKM in the germline V gene. V shed 7 bases, J shed 4 bases, and the junction held 4 bases outside the gene matches. DNA of the CDR3: TGTGCCAGCAACCTAGCGGAATACGAGCAGTACTTC. It translates to CASNLAEYEQYF.

Remarks on this clonotype: Since a far larger clone is one base different, this is likely a read error. The chain is built from TRBV7-2 and TRBJ2-5; TRBD2 aligns across 10 bases. Trimming at V came to 5 bases and at J to 5 bases, leaving 5 bases not matched to a gene. Germline assignment: CDR1 SGHTA and CDR2 FQGNSA. The CDR3 contains 14 residues. CDR3 region: CASSHGTSVETQYF. The DNA of the CDR3 is TGTGCCAGCAGCCACGGGACTAGCGTTGAGACCCAGTACTTC.

This clonotype was observed at least ten times. The chain couples TRBV12-3 or TRBV12-4 to TRBJ1-2; D is possibly TRBD1 (5 bases). The CDR3 totals 13 residues. The V end lost 2 bases, the J end lost 7 bases, and 11 bases lay between the germline ends. CDR3 loop: CASSLRGNVGYTF. The DNA of the CDR3 is TGTGCCAGCAGTTTACGGGGCAACGTTGGCTACACCTTC.

The J gene is TRBJ1-1, the V gene TRBV19, with D unresolved. Germline values: CDR1 LNHDA, CDR2 SQIVND (reference sequence). Trimming removed 4 bases at V and 2 bases at J, with 14 bases between. This CDR3 is built from 15 residues. The CDR3 region has the DNA TGTGCCAGTAGTAAGCCCCCCCGGGGTAACACTGAAGCTTTCTTT. It translates to CASSKPPRGNTEAFF.

The sample holds a few counts of this clonotype. The CDR3 region has the DNA TGTGCCAGCAGTTACAACGACTGGTGGAGCTCTGGAAACACCATATATTTT. Its protein is CASSYNDWWSSGNTIYF. The rearrangement uses TRBV6-5 and TRBJ1-3, with no clear D. The CDR3 contains 17 residues. Per germline, CDR1 MNHEY and CDR2 SVGAGI. V shed 2 bases and J shed 0 bases, with 14 bases lying between them.

The rearrangement uses TRBV30 and TRBJ2-5, with 11 nucleotides matching TRBD2. The last part of the DNA fits TRBJ2-1 better; the J call may be wrong. Germline CDR1 and CDR2: GTSNPN and SVGIG (reference sequence). The CDR3 contains 16 residues. CDR3 protein: CAWRTRLAGIDDEQFF. The CDR3 DNA follows: TGTGCCTGGAGGACCAGACTAGCGGGAATAGACGATGAGCAGTTCTTC.

A few counts support this clonotype. The rearrangement joins TRBV6-4 to TRBJ1-1, with unresolved D. Trimming cost V 8 bases and J 0 bases, with 10 bases left between them. The CDR3 length is 13 residues. Germline CDR1 and CDR2: MRHNA and SNTAGT. The CDR3 is CASSTSMNTEAFF. CDR3 sequence (DNA): TGTGCCAGCTCGACATCTATGAACACTGAAGCTTTCTTT.

This clonotype was found a few times. The chain is built from TRBV14 and TRBJ2-7; a weak D match, TRBD2 (6 bases). This CDR3 spans 16 amino acids. V was trimmed by 1 base and J by 3 bases, leaving 16 bases between them. Per the germline V gene, CDR1 is SGHDN and CDR2 is FVKESK. CDR3 in amino acids: CASSQGVAGRNYEQYF. CDR3 DNA: TGTGCCAGCAGCCAAGGGGTCGCGGGGCGGAACTACGAGCAGTACTTC.

There are many counts of this clonotype. The chain has TRBV20-1 and TRBJ2-7; 12 nucleotides agree with TRBD1. CDR1 and CDR2 from the germline V gene are DFQATT and SNEGSKA (reference sequence). The trim removed 3 bases at V and 3 bases at J, leaving 3 bases unmatched. The CDR3 runs to 14 residues. DNA for the CDR3: TGCAGTGCTAGGGGGACAGGGGGCGGCTACGAGCAGTACTTC. Encoded protein: CSARGTGGGYEQYF.

There are a few counts of this clonotype. V and J are TRBV5-6 and TRBJ2-5; possibly TRBD2 for D (6 bases). Trimming stripped 2 bases from V and 3 bases from J, with 11 bases between. CDR1 and CDR2 (germline): SGHDT, YYEEEE. The CDR3 spans 14 residues. The CDR3 sequence is CASSLTPGEETQYF. As DNA, the CDR3 is TGTGCCAGCAGCTTAACCCCGGGGGAAGAGACCCAGTACTTC. Full variable domain (outside the CDR3, taken from reference TRBV5-6 and TRBJ2-5): DAGVTQSPTHLIKTRGQQVTLRCSPKSGHDTVSWYQQALGQGPQFIFQYYEEEERQRGNFPDRFSGHQFPNYSSELNVNALLLGDSALYLCASSLTPGEETQYFGPGTRLLVL.

The chain is built from TRBV6-2 or TRBV6-3 and TRBJ1-3; D is undetermined. Germline V gives CDR1 MNHEY, CDR2 SVGEGT. The V and J ends lost 7 bases and 1 base respectively, with 11 bases between them. This CDR3 has 14 residues. The CDR3 here is CASTPAPSGNTIYF. DNA of the CDR3: TGTGCCAGCACCCCGGCGCCATCTGGAAACACCATATATTTT.

The chain is built from TRBV7-9 and TRBJ1-2, with a possible D match to TRBD1 (6 bases). Trimming removed 3 bases from V and 8 bases from J, with 16 bases in between. The CDR3 loop spans 14 amino acids. Germline CDR1 SEHNR, CDR2 FQNEAQ (reference sequence). In DNA, the CDR3 is TGTGCCAGCAGCTTTACCCGGACAGTCGGCGGCTACACCTTC. It is translated as CASSFTRTVGGYTF.

This clonotype was observed at least ten times. The V call is TRBV15, the J call TRBJ1-4; possibly TRBD1 for D (5 bases). This CDR3 contains 15 residues. CDR1 is LNHNV, CDR2 YYDKDF, per germline (reference sequence). V was shortened by 0 bases and J by 5 bases, with 10 bases between the two germline ends. The CDR3 here is CATSREGQGNEKLFF. The CDR3 coding sequence is TGTGCCACCAGCAGAGAGGGCCAGGGAAATGAAAAACTGTTTTTT.